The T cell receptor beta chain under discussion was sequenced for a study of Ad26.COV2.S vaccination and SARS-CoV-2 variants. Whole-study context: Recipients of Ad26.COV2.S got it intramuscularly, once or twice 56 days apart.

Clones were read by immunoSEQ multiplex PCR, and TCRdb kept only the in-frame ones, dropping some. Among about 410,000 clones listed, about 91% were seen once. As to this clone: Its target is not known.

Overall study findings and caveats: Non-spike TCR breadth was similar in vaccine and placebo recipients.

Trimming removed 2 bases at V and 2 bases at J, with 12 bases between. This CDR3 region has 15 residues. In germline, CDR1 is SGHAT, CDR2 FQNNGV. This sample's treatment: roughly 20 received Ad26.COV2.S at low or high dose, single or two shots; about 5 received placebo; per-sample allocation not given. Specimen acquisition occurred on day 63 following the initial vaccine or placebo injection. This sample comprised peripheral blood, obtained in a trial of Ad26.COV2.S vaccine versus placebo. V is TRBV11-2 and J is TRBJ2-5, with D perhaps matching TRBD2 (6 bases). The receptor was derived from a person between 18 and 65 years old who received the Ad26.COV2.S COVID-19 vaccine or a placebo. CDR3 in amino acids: CASSLRDWAQETQYF. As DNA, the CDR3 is TGTGCCAGCAGCTTAAGGGACTGGGCTCAAGAGACCCAGTACTTC.